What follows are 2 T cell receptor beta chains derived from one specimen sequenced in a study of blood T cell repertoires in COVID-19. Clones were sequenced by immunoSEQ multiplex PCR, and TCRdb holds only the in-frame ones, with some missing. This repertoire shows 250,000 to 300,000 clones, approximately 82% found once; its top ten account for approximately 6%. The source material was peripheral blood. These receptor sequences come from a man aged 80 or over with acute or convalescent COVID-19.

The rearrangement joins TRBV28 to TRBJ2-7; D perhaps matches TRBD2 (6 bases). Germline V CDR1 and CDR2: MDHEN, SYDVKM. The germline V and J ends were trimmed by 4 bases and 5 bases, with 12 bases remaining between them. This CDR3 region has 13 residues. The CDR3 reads CASSYSGGDEQYF. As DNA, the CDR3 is TGTGCCAGCAGTTACAGTGGCGGGGACGAGCAGTACTTC.

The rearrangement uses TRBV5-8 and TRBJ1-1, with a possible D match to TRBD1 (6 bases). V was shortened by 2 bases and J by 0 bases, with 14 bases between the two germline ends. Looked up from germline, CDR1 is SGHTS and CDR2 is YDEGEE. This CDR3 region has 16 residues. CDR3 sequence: CASSFTDRYMNTEAFF. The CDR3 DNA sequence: TGTGCCAGCAGCTTTACCGACAGGTACATGAACACTGAAGCTTTCTTT.